This TCR beta chain was captured in a study of blood T cell repertoires in COVID-19. About the study: The United States, Italy and Spain supplied acute and convalescent COVID-19 samples. T cells, B-cell-depleted T cells, or PBMCs provided the cDNA or gDNA that served as material.

In the original processing: Reference gene primer amplification gave nucleated cell count estimates. Only in-frame clones appear in the TCRdb table, and some are missing; sequencing was by immunoSEQ multiplex PCR. D and trimming were read from the DNA, whereas the V and J calls and clone size are those reported in that table. The sample contains 200,000 to 300,000 clones, 70% to 85% of which appear only once. This receptor was taken from a woman older than 75 with acute or convalescent COVID-19. Input material: peripheral blood.

DNA for the CDR3: TGTGCCAGCAGTCCCCAGGGTCCAGAGTGCGAGCAGTACTTC. It codes for CASSPQGPECEQYF. The J gene is TRBJ2-7, the V gene TRBV5-4; tentative D call: TRBD1 (5 bases). The germline V gene has CDR1 SGHNT and CDR2 YYREEE (reference sequence). Deletions cut 5 bases from V and 6 bases from J, with 18 bases between. The CDR3 has 14 amino acids.